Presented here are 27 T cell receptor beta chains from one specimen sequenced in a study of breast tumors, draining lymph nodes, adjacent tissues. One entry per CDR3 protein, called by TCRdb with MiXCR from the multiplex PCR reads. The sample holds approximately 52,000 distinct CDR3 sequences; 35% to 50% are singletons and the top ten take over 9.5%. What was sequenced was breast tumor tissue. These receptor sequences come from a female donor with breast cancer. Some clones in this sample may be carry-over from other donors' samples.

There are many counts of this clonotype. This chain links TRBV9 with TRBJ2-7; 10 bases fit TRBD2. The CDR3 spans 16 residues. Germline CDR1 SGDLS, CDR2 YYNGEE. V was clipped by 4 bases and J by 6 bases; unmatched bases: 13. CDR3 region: CASSPHSGTSETEQYF. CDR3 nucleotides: TGTGCCAGCAGCCCCCATTCCGGGACTAGCGAGACCGAGCAGTACTTC.

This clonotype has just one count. The CDR3, as DNA: TGTGCCAGCAGTGAATTCCGGGGTAGCAATCAGCCCCAGCATTTT. It codes for CASSEFRGSNQPQHF. The rearrangement uses TRBV6-1 and TRBJ1-5, with unresolved D. Between the trimmed V and J ends, which lost 2 bases and 0 bases, there was a span of 8 bases. The CDR3 has 15 residues. Germline CDR1 reads MNHNS; CDR2 reads SASEGT.

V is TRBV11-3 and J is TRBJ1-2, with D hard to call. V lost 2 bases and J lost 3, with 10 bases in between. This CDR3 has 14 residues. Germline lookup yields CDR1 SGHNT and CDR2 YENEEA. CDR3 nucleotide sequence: TGTGCCAGCAGCTTACGGGGAGCTGACTATGGCTACACCTTC. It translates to CASSLRGADYGYTF. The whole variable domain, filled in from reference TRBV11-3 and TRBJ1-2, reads EAGVVQSPRYKIIEKKQPVAFWCNPISGHNTLYWYLQNLGQGPELLIRYENEEAVDDSQLPKDRFSAERLKGVDSTLKIQPAELGDSAVYLCASSLRGADYGYTFGSGTRLTVV.

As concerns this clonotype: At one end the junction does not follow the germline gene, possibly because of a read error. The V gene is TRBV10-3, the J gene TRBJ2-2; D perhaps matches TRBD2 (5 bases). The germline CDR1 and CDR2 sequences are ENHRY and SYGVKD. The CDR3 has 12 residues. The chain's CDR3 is CASALYPGELFF. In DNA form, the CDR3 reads TGTGCCAGCGCACTGTATCCCGGGGAGCTGTTCTTT.

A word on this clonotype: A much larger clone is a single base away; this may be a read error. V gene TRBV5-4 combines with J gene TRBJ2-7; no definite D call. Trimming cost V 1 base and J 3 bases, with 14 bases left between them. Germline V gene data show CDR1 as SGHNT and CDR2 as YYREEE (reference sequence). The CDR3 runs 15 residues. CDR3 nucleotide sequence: TGTGCCAGCAGCTTGTCCAGCGCTTCCTACTACGAGCAGTACTTC. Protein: CASSLSSASYYEQYF.

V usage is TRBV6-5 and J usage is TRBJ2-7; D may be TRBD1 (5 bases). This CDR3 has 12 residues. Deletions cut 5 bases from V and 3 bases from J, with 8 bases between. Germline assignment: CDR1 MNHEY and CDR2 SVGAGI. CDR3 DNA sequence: TGTGCCAGCAGTGCCCAGGGCTACGAGCAGTACTTC. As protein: CASSAQGYEQYF.

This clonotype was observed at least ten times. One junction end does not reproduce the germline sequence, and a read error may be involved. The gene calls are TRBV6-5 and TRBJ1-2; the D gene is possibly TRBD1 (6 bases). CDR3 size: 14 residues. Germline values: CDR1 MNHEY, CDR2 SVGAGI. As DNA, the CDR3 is TGTGCCAGCAGTCACTCACAGGGCCTCTATGGCTACACCTTC. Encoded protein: CASSHSQGLYGYTF.

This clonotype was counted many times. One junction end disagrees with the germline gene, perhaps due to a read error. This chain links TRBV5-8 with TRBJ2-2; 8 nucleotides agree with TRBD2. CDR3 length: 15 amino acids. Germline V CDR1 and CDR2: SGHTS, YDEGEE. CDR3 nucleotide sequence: TGTGCCAGCAGCTTGGGACTAGCGAAGACCGGGGAGCTGTTTTTT. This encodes CASSLGLAKTGELFF.

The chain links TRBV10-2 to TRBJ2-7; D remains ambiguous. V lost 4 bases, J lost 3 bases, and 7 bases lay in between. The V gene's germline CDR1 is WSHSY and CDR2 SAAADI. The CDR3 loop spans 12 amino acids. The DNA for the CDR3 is TGCGCCAGCAGTGGACGGAACTACGAGCAGTACTTC. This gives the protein CASSGRNYEQYF.

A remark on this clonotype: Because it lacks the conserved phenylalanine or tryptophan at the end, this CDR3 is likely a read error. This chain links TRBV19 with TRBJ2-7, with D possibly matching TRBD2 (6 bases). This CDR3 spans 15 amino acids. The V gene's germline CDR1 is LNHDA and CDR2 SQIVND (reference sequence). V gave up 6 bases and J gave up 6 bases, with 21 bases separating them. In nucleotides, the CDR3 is TGTGCCAGTAGCCCTCATCGGGACGGGGGAGGCGAGCAGTACCTC. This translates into CASSPHRDGGGEQYL.

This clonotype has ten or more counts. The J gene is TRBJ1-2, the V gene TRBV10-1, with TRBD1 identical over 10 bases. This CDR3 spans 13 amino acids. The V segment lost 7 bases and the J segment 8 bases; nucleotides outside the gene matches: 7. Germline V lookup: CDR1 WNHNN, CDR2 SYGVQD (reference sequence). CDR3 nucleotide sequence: TGCGCCAGCACCCTTGGACAGGGGGGAGGCTACACCTTC. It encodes CASTLGQGGGYTF.

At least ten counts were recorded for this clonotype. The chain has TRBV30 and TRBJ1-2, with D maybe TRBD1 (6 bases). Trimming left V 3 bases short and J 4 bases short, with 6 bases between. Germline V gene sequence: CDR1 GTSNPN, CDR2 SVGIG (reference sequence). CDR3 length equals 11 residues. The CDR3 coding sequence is TGTGCCTGGAGGGACAGCTATGGCTACACCTTC. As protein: CAWRDSYGYTF. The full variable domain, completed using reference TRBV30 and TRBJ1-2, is SQTIHQWPATLVQPVGSPLSLECTVEGTSNPNLYWYRQAAGRGLQLLFYSVGIGQISSEVPQNLSASRPQDRQFILSSKKLLLSDSGFYLCAWRDSYGYTFGSGTRLTVV.

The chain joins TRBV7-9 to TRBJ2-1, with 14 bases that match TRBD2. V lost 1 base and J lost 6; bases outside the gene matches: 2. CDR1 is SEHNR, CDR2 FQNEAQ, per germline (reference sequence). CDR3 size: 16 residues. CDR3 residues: CASSLEGTSGSNEQFF. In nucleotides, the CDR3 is TGTGCCAGCAGCTTAGAGGGGACTAGCGGGAGCAATGAGCAGTTCTTC.

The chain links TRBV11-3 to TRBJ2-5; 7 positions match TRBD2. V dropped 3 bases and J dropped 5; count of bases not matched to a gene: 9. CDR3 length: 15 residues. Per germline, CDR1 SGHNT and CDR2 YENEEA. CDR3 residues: CASSFQGLGVETQYF. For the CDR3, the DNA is TGTGCCAGCAGCTTTCAAGGACTAGGGGTCGAGACCCAGTACTTC.

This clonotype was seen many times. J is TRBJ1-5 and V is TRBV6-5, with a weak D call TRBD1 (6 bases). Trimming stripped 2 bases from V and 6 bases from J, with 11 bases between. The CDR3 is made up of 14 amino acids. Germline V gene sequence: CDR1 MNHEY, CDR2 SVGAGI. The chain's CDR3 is CASSYMGGGQPQHF. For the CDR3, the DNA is TGTGCCAGCAGTTACATGGGGGGCGGTCAGCCCCAGCATTTT.

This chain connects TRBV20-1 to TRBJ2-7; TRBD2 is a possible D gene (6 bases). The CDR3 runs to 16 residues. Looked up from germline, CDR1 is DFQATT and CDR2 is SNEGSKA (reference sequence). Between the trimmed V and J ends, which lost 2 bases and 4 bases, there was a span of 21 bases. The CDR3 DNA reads TGCAGTGCTAGACGTTCAACGGGACTCCGAATTTACGAGCAGTACTTC. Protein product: CSARRSTGLRIYEQYF.

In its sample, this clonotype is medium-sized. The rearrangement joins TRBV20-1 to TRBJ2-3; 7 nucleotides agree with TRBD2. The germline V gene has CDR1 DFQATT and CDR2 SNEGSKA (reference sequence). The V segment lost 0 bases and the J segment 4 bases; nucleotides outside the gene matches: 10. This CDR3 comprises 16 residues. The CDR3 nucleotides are TGCAGTGCTAGAGATTTTTTGGCGGGAGCCCCAGATACGCAGTATTTT. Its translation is CSARDFLAGAPDTQYF.

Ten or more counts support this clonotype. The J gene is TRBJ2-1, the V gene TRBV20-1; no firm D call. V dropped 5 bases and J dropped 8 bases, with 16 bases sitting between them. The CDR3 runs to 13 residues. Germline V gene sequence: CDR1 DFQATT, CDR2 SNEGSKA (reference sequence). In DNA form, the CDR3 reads TGCAGTGCTGGTCTCGAGGTTCGGTATGAGCAGTTCTTC. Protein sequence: CSAGLEVRYEQFF.

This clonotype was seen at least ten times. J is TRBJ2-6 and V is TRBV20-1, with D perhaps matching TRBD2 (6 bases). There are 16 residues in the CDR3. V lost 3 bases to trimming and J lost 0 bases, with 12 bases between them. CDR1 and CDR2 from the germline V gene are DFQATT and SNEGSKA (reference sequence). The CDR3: CSARGGRNSGANVLTF. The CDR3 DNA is TGCAGTGCTAGGGGGGGACGTAACTCTGGGGCCAACGTCCTGACTTTC.

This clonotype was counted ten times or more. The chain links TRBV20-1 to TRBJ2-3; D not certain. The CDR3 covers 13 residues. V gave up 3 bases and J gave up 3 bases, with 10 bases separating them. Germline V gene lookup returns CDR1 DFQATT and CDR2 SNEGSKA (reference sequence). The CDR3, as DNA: TGCAGTGCTAGTCCCGTAGGGACAGATACGCAGTATTTT. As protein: CSASPVGTDTQYF.

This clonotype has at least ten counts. The CDR3 DNA reads TGTGCCAGCTCGGAGCCGGGACAGGGGGCAGATACGCAGTATTTT. This gives the protein CASSEPGQGADTQYF. The chain links TRBV18 to TRBJ2-3; 11 nucleotides agree with TRBD1. Germline assignment: CDR1 KGHSH and CDR2 LQKENI. Losses at the gene ends were 6 bases for V and 4 bases for J; bases not matched to a gene: 6. The CDR3 runs 15 residues.

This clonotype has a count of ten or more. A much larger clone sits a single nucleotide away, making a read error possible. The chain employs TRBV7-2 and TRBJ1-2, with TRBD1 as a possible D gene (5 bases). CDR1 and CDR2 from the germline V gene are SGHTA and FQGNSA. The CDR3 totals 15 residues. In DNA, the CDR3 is TGTGCCAGCAGCTTAGCATCAGGGACCAACTATGGCTACCCCTTC. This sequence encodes CASSLASGTNYGYPF.

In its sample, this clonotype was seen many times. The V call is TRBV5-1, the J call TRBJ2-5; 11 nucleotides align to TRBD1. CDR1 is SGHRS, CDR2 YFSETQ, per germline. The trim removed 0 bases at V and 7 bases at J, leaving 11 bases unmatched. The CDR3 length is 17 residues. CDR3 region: CASSLDPRGQGAGTQYF. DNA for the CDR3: TGCGCCAGCAGCTTGGATCCGAGAGGACAGGGGGCTGGGACCCAGTACTTC.

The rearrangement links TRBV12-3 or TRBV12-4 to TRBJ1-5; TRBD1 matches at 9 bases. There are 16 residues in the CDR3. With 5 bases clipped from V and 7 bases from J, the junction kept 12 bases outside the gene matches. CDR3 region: CASSETGTGQGQPQHF. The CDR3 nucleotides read TGTGCCAGCAGTGAAACCGGGACAGGGCAGGGGCAGCCCCAGCATTTT.

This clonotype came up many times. This chain's CDR3 is CASSRGGQGFSPLHF. CDR3 DNA: TGTGCCAGCAGTCGCGGGGGACAGGGGTTTTCACCCCTCCACTTT. V and J are TRBV6-5 and TRBJ1-6, with 10 positions matching TRBD1. The V and J ends lost 5 bases and 9 bases, in that order; junction bases with no gene match: 7. The germline V gene encodes CDR1 MNHEY and CDR2 SVGAGI. There are 15 residues in the CDR3.

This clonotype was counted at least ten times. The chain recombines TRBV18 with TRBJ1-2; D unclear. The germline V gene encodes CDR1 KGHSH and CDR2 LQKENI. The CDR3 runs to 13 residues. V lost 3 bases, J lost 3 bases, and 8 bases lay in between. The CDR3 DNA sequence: TGTGCCAGCTCACCGGCAGCCTACTATGGCTACACCTTC. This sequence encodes CASSPAAYYGYTF.

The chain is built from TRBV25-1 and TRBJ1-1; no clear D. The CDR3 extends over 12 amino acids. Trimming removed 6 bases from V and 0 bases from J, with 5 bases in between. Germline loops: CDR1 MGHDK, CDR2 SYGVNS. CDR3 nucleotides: TGTGCCAGCAGGCAAATGAACACTGAAGCTTTCTTT. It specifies CASRQMNTEAFF.